What follows are 9 T cell receptor beta chains derived from one specimen sequenced in a study of response to subunit inactivated influenza vaccine. Each CDR3 protein is one row after TCRdb ran MiXCR on the RT-PCR reads. The sample lists a few hundred thousand distinct CDR3 sequences, 12% to 15% occurring once. This specimen consisted of PBMCs from blood, obtained 11 to 12 days after vaccination. The receptors shown here come from a man aged 50 or older who received an inactivated influenza vaccine.

V usage is TRBV7-9 and J usage is TRBJ1-1, with D perhaps matching TRBD1 (5 bases). Germline V gene data show CDR1 as SEHNR and CDR2 as FQNEAQ (reference sequence). V shed 6 bases and J shed 0 bases, with 14 bases lying between them. This CDR3 is built from 15 residues. CDR3 nucleotides: TGTGCCAGCAGGGGTCAGGGAAAGGTGAACACTGAAGCTTTCTTT. Amino acids: CASRGQGKVNTEAFF.

This rearrangement joins TRBV12-3 or TRBV12-4 to TRBJ2-7; 11 bases map to TRBD1. The CDR3 loop spans 15 amino acids. With 5 bases clipped from V and 5 bases from J, the junction kept 8 bases outside the gene matches. The CDR3 DNA follows: TGTGCCAGCAGTGAGGACAGGGGGCGCTTCCACGAGCAGTACTTC. Translation: CASSEDRGRFHEQYF.

This rearrangement joins TRBV4-1 to TRBJ2-3, with D maybe TRBD1 (7 bases). The germline gives CDR1 MGHRA, CDR2 YSYEKL. Trimming cost V 1 base and J 1 base, with 12 bases left between them. The CDR3 totals 16 residues. The CDR3 DNA sequence: TGCGCCAGCAGCCAAGGGACCAGGGGGGGCACAGATACGCAGTATTTT. This sequence encodes CASSQGTRGGTDTQYF.

V is TRBV29-1 and J is TRBJ1-4; 9 bases line up with TRBD1. The CDR3 totals 15 residues. Germline values: CDR1 SQVTM, CDR2 ANQGSEA. With 6 bases clipped from V and 3 bases from J, the junction kept 8 bases outside the gene matches. The CDR3 sequence is CSVSYRGPPNEKLFF. The CDR3 bases are TGCAGCGTGAGCTACAGGGGGCCTCCTAATGAAAAACTGTTTTTT. Using reference TRBV29-1 and TRBJ1-4 for the parts outside the CDR3, the full variable domain is SAVISQKPSRDICQRGTSLTIQCQVDSQVTMMFWYRQQPGQSLTLIATANQGSEATYESGFVIDKFPISRPNLTFSTLTVSNMSPEDSSIYLCSVSYRGPPNEKLFFGSGTQLSVL.

This chain connects TRBV5-1 to TRBJ2-2; D is possibly TRBD2 (6 bases). This CDR3 spans 14 amino acids. CDR1 and CDR2 from the germline V gene are SGHRS and YFSETQ. Deletions cut 6 bases from V and 4 bases from J, with 13 bases between. The CDR3 is CASTWREATGELFF. CDR3 DNA sequence: TGCGCCAGCACGTGGAGGGAAGCCACCGGGGAGCTGTTTTTT.

This clonotype turned up a few times. V and J are TRBV11-1 and TRBJ2-7; 9 nucleotides line up with TRBD2. The CDR3 totals 15 residues. V trimming: 4 bases; J trimming: 1 base; junction bases outside the gene matches: 5. Germline CDR1 and CDR2: SGHAT and FQDESV (reference sequence). CDR3 residues: CASSSSGRKSYEQYF. The CDR3 bases are TGTGCCAGCAGCTCCAGCGGGAGGAAATCCTACGAGCAGTACTTC.

This clonotype was detected only a few times. The rearrangement links TRBV6-1 to TRBJ2-3; weak D call: TRBD2 (6 bases). The CDR3 contains 14 residues. Trimming pared 6 bases from V and 6 bases from J, leaving 16 bases between. Germline lookup yields CDR1 MNHNS and CDR2 SASEGT. The CDR3 DNA reads as TGTGCCAGCAGCCCCGTCGCGGGGAGGGATACGCAGTATTTT. Translation gives CASSPVAGRDTQYF.

The chain uses TRBV12-3 or TRBV12-4 and TRBJ1-5; D remains unclear. The CDR3 is 15 residues long. The V and J ends lost 3 bases and 2 bases respectively, with 11 bases between them. The CDR3 DNA reads as TGTGCCAGCAGTTTTCGAGGGTTGGGCAATCAGCCCCAGCATTTT. It codes for CASSFRGLGNQPQHF.

The rearrangement uses TRBV12-3 or TRBV12-4 and TRBJ1-5; D gene unclear. This CDR3 spans 14 amino acids. With 5 bases removed from V and 11 bases from J, the gap between germline ends came to 19 bases. CDR3 region: CASSPGRSNRAQHF. The DNA of the CDR3 is TGTGCCAGCAGTCCAGGACGGTCGAATCGAGCCCAGCATTTT.